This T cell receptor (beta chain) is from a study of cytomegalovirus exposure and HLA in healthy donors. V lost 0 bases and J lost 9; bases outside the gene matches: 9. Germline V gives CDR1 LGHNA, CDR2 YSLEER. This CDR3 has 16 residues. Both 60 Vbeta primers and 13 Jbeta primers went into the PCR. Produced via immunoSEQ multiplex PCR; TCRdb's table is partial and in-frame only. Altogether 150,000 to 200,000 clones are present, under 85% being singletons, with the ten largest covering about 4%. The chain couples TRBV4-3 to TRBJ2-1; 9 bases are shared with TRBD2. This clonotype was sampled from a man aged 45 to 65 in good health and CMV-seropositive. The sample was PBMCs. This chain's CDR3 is CASSQERAGGLPEQFF. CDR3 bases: TGCGCCAGCAGCCAAGAGAGGGCGGGGGGGCTGCCTGAGCAGTTCTTC.